The clone carrying this T cell receptor beta chain has a single count. The target antigen is unknown. The data derive from a study of glioma-infiltrating T cells after dendritic cell vaccination. Study-level background: Samples are from glioblastoma patients in Phase I and II dendritic cell vaccine trials. Whole-study results and caveats: Few patients contributed both blood and tumor specimens.

Clones were read by immunoSEQ multiplex PCR, and TCRdb kept only the in-frame ones, dropping some. The sample lists roughly 82,000 clones; about 90% were seen once. This CDR3 has 11 residues. V was trimmed by 8 bases and J by 4 bases, leaving 7 bases between them. From germline, CDR1 is MDHEN and CDR2 SYDVKM. The chain couples TRBV28 to TRBJ2-3; D may be TRBD2 (6 bases). This specimen was blood, taken before dendritic cell vaccination. This TCR was sampled from a human donor with glioblastoma. The CDR3 sequence is CASGGADTQYF. The CDR3 bases are TGTGCCAGCGGCGGGGCAGATACGCAGTATTTT.